The sequence of this T cell receptor beta chain was determined in a study of blood T cell repertoires in COVID-19. Study-wide context: The origin of the acute and convalescent COVID-19 samples was the United States, Italy and Spain. PBMCs, B-cell-depleted T cells, or T cells provided the cDNA or gDNA that made up the material.

The Seattle site enrolled patients during active infection and followed them longitudinally. CDR1 and CDR2 from the germline V gene are MNHEY and SVGAGI. V shed 7 bases, J shed 2 bases, and the junction held 2 bases outside the gene matches. The CDR3 sequence is 14 residues long. Original data processing: For nucleated cells, counts were estimated from reference gene primer amplification. Clones were read by immunoSEQ multiplex PCR, and TCRdb kept only the in-frame ones, dropping some. For V, J and clone size, that table is used; D and trimming come from the DNA. Found here are some 150,000 clones, approximately 85% of them singletons; the top ten hold around 0.63%.

What was sequenced was peripheral blood. The receptor comes from a man between 60 and 75 years old with COVID-19, enrolled during active disease. The chain uses TRBV6-5 and TRBJ2-6, with TRBD2 identical over 7 bases. The DNA for the CDR3 is TGTGCCAGCAAGGGAGGGACTGGGGCCAACGTCCTGACTTTC. Translated, it gives CASKGGTGANVLTF.